The 10 T cell receptor beta chains in this list originate from one sample, sequenced in a study of T cells in Graves' hyperthyroidism and ophthalmopathy. Amplification targeted TCR beta CDR3 regions from RNA transcripts. The TCR CDR3 first-round RT-PCR relied on the HTBI primer set. One entry per CDR3 protein results from TCRdb running MiXCR on the multiplex PCR reads. This sample has over 700,000 distinct CDR3 sequences, with roughly a third found just once. Sequencing used blood. The receptor set was obtained from a middle-aged woman with Graves' hyperthyroidism.

V is TRBV5-4 and J is TRBJ2-7, with D possibly being TRBD1 or TRBD2 (5 bases each). The germline V gene has CDR1 SGHNT and CDR2 YYREEE (reference sequence). This CDR3 is built from 12 residues. V lost 4 bases, J lost 7 bases, and 12 bases lay in between. The CDR3 loop reads CASSPYEGEQYF. The CDR3 bases are TGTGCCAGCAGCCCCTACGAGGGGGAGCAGTACTTC.

The V and J genes are TRBV29-1 and TRBJ1-1; TRBD1 matches 8 bases. The ends lost 8 bases at V and 6 bases at J; junction bases unmatched: 8. There are 12 residues in the CDR3. Germline V CDR1 and CDR2: SQVTM, ANQGSEA. This chain's CDR3 is CSLTDRVAEAFF. CDR3 DNA: TGCAGCTTGACGGACAGGGTTGCTGAAGCTTTCTTT.

This clonotype was recorded at least ten times. This chain links TRBV5-8 with TRBJ2-5; 7 positions agree with TRBD2. This CDR3 is built from 13 residues. Unmatched junction bases numbered 5, after V lost 4 bases and J lost 5 bases. The germline V gene has CDR1 SGHTS and CDR2 YDEGEE. The CDR3: CASSQGLKETQYF. The CDR3 nucleotides are TGTGCCAGCAGCCAGGGACTAAAGGAGACCCAGTACTTC.

This clonotype was observed at least ten times. The V and J genes are TRBV12-3 or TRBV12-4 and TRBJ2-5; 8 bases map to TRBD2. The CDR3 totals 14 residues. Losses at the gene ends were 4 bases for V and 7 bases for J; bases not matched to a gene: 8. The DNA of the CDR3 is TGTGCCAGCAGTTGGGTGGACAGCGGGGGGACCCAGTACTTC. It specifies CASSWVDSGGTQYF.

In its sample, this clonotype was seen a few times. CDR3 sequence: CASSQDLQVGVSEQYF. CDR3 sequence (DNA): TGCGCCAGCAGCCAAGATTTACAGGTCGGGGTCTCCGAGCAGTACTTC. This chain uses TRBV4-3 with TRBJ2-7; the D gene could be TRBD1 or TRBD2 (5 bases each). Germline loops: CDR1 LGHNA, CDR2 YSLEER. The V end was cut by 0 bases, the J end by 6 bases, with 18 bases between. CDR3 length: 16 amino acids.

This clonotype was seen only a few times. The rearrangement uses TRBV4-1 and TRBJ2-5; D unclear. The CDR3 extends over 15 amino acids. The germline V gene has CDR1 MGHRA and CDR2 YSYEKL. Trimming pared 0 bases from V and 5 bases from J, leaving 13 bases between. The DNA for the CDR3 is TGCGCCAGCAGCCAAGATATCAGGCATAGCGAGACCCAGTACTTC. Encoded protein: CASSQDIRHSETQYF.

This rearrangement joins TRBV19 to TRBJ2-5; D is unclear. CDR3 size: 13 residues. Germline CDR1 LNHDA, CDR2 SQIVND (reference sequence). V lost 1 base and J lost 3, with 6 bases in between. The CDR3 region is CASSIGGEETQYF. In DNA form, the CDR3 reads TGTGCCAGTAGTATAGGTGGAGAAGAGACCCAGTACTTC.

On this clonotype: A much larger clone differs from this one at a single base, so this may be a read error. The CDR3 DNA follows: TGCAGTGCCGCGGGGGGCGGCGAGCAGCACTTC. Amino acids: CSAAGGGEQHF. The V and J genes are TRBV20-1 and TRBJ2-7; 8 bases are a match to TRBD2. Looked up from germline, CDR1 is DFQATT and CDR2 is SNEGSKA (reference sequence). The CDR3 length is 11 residues.

This clonotype was counted between two and nine times. V and J are TRBV14 and TRBJ2-5, with D possibly matching TRBD2 (5 bases). CDR1 is SGHDN, CDR2 FVKESK, per germline. The ends were cut back, 6 bases at V and 3 bases at J, with 14 bases in the middle. The CDR3 contains 14 residues. CDR3 in amino acids: CASSPDLAKETQYF. CDR3 nucleotides: TGTGCCAGCAGTCCGGACTTGGCCAAAGAGACCCAGTACTTC.

This clonotype has a handful of counts. This chain connects TRBV7-9 to TRBJ1-5; TRBD1 is a possible D gene (5 bases). CDR3 length equals 17 residues. CDR1 SEHNR and CDR2 FQNEAQ come from the germline V gene (reference sequence). V was pared by 5 bases and J by 1 base, with 18 bases between. The CDR3 nucleotides are TGTGCCAGCAGCCCCGGGGCAGGGTCCCTGAGCAATCAGCCCCAGCATTTT. Translating it yields CASSPGAGSLSNQPQHF.